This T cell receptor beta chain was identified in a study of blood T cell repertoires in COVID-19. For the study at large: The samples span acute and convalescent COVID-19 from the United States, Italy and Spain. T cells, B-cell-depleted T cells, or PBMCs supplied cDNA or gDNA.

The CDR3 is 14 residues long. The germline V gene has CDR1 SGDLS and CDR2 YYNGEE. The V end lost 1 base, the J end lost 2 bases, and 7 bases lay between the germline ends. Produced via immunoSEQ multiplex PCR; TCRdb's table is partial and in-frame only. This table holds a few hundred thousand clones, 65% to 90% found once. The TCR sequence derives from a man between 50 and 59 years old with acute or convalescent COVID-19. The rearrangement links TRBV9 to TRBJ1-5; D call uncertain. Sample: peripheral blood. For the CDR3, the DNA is TGTGCCAGCAGCGTACACGAGGGCAATCAGCCCCAGCATTTT. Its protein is CASSVHEGNQPQHF.